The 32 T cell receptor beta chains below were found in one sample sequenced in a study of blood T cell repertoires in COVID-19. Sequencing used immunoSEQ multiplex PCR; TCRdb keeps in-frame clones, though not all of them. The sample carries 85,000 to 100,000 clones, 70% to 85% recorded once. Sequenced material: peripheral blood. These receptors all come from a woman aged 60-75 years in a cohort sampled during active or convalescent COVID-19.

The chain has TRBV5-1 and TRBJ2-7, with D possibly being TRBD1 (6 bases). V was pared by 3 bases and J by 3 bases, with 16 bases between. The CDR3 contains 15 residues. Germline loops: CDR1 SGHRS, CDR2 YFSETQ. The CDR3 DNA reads TGCGCCAGCAGCTCGGAAGGGGGACGTTTCTACGAGCAGTACTTC. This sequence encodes CASSSEGGRFYEQYF.

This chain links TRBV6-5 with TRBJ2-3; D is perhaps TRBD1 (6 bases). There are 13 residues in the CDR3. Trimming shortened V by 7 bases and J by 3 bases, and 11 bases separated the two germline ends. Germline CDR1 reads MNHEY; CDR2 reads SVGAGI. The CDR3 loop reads CASTKGVTDTQYF. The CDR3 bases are TGTGCCAGCACTAAGGGGGTGACAGATACGCAGTATTTT.

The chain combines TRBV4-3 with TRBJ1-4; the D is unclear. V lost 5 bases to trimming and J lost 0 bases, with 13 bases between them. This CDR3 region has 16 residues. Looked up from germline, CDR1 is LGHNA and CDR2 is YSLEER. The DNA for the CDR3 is TGCGCCAGCAGCGCGGGGATGGGGACAACTAATGAAAAACTGTTTTTT. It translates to CASSAGMGTTNEKLFF.

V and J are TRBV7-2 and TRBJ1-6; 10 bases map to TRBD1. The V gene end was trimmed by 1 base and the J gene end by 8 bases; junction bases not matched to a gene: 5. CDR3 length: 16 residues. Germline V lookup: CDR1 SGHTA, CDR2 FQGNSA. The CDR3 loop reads CASSLGATGGYSPLHF. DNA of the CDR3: TGTGCCAGCAGCTTAGGGGCGACAGGGGGCTATTCACCCCTCCACTTT.

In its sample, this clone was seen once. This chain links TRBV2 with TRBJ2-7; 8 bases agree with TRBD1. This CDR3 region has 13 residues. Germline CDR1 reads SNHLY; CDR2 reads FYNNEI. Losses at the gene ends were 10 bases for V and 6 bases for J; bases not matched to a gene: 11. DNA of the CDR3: TGTGCCACCCAGGGACAGGACCGAGGCGAGCAGTACTTC. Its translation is CATQGQDRGEQYF.

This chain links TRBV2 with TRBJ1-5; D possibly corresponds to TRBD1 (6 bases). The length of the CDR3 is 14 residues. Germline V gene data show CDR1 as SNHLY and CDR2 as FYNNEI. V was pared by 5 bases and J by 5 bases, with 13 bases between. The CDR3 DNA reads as TGTGCCAGCAGTACCGGGACAAGGGATCAGCCCCAGCATTTT. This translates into CASSTGTRDQPQHF.

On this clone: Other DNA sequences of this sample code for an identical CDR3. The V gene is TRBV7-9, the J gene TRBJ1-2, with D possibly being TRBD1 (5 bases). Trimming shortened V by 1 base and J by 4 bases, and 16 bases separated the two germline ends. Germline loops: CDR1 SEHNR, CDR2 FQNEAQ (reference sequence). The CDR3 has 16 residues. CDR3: CASSLGQGGAGYGYTF. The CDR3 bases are TGTGCCAGCAGCTTAGGTCAGGGTGGGGCTGGCTATGGCTACACCTTC.

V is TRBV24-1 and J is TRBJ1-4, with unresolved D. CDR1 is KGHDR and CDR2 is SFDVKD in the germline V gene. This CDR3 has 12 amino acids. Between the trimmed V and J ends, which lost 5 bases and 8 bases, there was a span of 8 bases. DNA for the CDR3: TGTGCCACCAGTGGAAGCGGAGAAAAACTGTTTTTT. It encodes CATSGSGEKLFF.

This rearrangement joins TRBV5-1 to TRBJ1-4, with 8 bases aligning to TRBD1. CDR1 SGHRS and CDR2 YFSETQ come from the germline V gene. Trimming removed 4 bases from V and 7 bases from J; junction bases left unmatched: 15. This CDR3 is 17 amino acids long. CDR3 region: CASSREAQGQGVEKLFF. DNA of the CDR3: TGCGCCAGCAGCCGCGAAGCCCAAGGACAGGGAGTTGAAAAACTGTTTTTT. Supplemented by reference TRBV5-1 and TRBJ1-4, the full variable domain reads KAGVTQTPRYLIKTRGQQVTLSCSPISGHRSVSWYQQTPGQGLQFLFEYFSETQRNKGNFPGRFSGRQFSNSRSEMNVSTLELGDSALYLCASSREAQGQGVEKLFFGSGTQLSVL.

For the CDR3, the DNA is TGTGCCAGCATACCTCCGGGCACAGATACGCAGTATTTT. It is translated as CASIPPGTDTQYF. This chain links TRBV6-6 with TRBJ2-3, with D unresolved. The V end lost 7 bases, the J end lost 1 base, and 9 bases lay between the germline ends. The length of the CDR3 is 13 residues. Looked up from germline, CDR1 is MNHNY and CDR2 is SVGAGI (reference sequence).

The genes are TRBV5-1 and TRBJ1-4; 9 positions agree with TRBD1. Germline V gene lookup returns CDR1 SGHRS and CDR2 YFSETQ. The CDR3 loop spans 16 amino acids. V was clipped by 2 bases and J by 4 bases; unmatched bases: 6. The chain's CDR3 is CASSLRGQGDNEKLFF. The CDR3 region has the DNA TGCGCCAGCAGCTTACGGGGACAGGGAGATAATGAAAAACTGTTTTTT.

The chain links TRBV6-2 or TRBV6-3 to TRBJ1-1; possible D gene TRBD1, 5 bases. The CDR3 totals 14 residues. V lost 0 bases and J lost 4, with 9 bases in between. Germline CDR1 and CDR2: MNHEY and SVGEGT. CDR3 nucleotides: TGTGCCAGCAGTTACTCGGTGGGGGGCACTGAAGCTTTCTTT. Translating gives CASSYSVGGTEAFF.

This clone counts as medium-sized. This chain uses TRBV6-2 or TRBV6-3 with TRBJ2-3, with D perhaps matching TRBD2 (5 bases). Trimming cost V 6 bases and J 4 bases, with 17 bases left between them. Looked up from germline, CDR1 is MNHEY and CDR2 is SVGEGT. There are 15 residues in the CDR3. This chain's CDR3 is CASSPETFSADTQYF. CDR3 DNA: TGTGCCAGCAGCCCCGAAACCTTTAGCGCAGATACGCAGTATTTT.

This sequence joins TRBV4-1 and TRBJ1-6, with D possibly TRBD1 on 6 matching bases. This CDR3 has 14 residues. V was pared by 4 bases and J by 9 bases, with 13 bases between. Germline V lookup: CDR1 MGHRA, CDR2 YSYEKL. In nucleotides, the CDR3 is TGCGCCAGCAGCCGAAACAGGGTTCGTTCACCCCTCCACTTT. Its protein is CASSRNRVRSPLHF.

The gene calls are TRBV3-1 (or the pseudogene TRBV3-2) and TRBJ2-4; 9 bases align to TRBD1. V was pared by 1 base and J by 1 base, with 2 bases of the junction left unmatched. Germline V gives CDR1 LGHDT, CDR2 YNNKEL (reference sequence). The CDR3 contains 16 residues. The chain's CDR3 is CASSQAGTGAKNIQYF. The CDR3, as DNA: TGTGCCAGCAGCCAAGCGGGGACAGGGGCCAAAAACATTCAGTACTTC.

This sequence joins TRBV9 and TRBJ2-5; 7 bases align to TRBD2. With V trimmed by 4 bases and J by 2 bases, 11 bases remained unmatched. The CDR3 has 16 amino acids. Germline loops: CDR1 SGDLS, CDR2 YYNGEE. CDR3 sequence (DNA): TGTGCCAGCAGCCCCCGAACCCCCGGGGGGCAAGAGACCCAGTACTTC. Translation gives CASSPRTPGGQETQYF.

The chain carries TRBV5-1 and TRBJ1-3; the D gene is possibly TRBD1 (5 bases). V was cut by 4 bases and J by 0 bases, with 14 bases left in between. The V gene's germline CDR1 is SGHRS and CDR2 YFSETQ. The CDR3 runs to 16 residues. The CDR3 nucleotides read TGCGCCAGCAGCCCGGTGGACACAAGCTCTGGAAACACCATATATTTT. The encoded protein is CASSPVDTSSGNTIYF.

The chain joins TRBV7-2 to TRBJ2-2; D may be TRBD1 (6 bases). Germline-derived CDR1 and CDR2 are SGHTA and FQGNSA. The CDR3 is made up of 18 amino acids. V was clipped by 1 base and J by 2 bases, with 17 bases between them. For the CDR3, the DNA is TGTGCCAGCAGCTTAGTCGTTTCGGGCAGGGGAAACACCGGGGAGCTGTTTTTT. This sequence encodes CASSLVVSGRGNTGELFF.

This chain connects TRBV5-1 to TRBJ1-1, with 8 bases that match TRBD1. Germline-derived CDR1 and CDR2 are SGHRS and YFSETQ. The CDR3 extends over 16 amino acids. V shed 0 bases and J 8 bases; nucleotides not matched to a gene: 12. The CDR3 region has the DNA TGCGCCAGCAGCTTGGGGGACAGGATTCGGCAGAGGGAAGCTTTCTTT. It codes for CASSLGDRIRQREAFF.

DNA of the CDR3: TGCGCCAGCAGCTTGGAACCCCAGGGTGTTAGCACTGAAGCTTTCTTT. Amino acid sequence: CASSLEPQGVSTEAFF. The V gene is TRBV5-1, the J gene TRBJ1-1; a weak D match, TRBD1 (5 bases). The germline gives CDR1 SGHRS, CDR2 YFSETQ. Deletions cut 0 bases from V and 4 bases from J, with 16 bases between. This CDR3 is built from 16 residues.

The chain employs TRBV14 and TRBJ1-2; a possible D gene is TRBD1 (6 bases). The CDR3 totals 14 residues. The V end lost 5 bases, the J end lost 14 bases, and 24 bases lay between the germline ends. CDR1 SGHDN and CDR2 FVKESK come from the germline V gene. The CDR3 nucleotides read TGTGCCAGCAGCTACACTACCCGGACAGCTCCGCCAACCTTC. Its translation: CASSYTTRTAPPTF.

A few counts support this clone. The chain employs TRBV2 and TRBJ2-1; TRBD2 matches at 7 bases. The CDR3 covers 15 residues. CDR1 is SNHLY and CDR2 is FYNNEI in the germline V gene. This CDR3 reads CASQAGVSSYNEQFF. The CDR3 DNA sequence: TGTGCATCACAGGCGGGGGTGAGCTCCTACAATGAGCAGTTCTTC.

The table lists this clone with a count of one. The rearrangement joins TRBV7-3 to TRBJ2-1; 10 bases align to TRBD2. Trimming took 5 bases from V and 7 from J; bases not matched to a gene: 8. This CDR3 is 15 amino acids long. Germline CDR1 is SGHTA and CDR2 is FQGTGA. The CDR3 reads CASSPMVLAGNEQFF. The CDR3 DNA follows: TGTGCCAGCAGCCCCATGGTACTAGCGGGGAATGAGCAGTTCTTC.

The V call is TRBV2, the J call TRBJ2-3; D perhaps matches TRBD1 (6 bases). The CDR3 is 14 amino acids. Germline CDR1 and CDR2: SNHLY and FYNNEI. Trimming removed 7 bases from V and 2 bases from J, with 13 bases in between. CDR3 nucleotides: TGTGCCAGCAAGGTGGACAGAGCCACAGATACGCAGTATTTT. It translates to CASKVDRATDTQYF.

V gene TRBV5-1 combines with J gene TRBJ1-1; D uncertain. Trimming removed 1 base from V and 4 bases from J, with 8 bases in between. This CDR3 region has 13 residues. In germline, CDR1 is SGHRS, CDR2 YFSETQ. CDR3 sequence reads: CASSLREATEAFF. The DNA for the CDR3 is TGCGCCAGCAGCTTGAGGGAGGCCACTGAAGCTTTCTTT.

CDR3 DNA: TGTGCCAGCAGCCCGACAGGGCAATCACCCCTCCACTTT. This gives the protein CASSPTGQSPLHF. This chain joins TRBV6-2 or TRBV6-3 and TRBJ1-6; TRBD1 matches 7 bases. V trimming: 6 bases; J trimming: 10 bases; junction bases outside the gene matches: 6. Germline-derived CDR1 and CDR2 are MNHEY and SVGEGT. This CDR3 spans 13 amino acids.

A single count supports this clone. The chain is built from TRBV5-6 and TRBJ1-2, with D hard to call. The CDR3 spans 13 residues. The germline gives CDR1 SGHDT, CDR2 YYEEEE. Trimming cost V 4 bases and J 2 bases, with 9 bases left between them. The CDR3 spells CASSPGRNYGYTF. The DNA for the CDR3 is TGTGCCAGCAGCCCGGGAAGGAACTATGGCTACACCTTC. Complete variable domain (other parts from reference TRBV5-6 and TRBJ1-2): DAGVTQSPTHLIKTRGQQVTLRCSPKSGHDTVSWYQQALGQGPQFIFQYYEEEERQRGNFPDRFSGHQFPNYSSELNVNALLLGDSALYLCASSPGRNYGYTFGSGTRLTVV.

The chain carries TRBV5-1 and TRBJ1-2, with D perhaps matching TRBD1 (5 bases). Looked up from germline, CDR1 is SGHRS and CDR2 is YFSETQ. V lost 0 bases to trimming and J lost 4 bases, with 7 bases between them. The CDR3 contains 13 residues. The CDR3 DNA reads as TGCGCCAGCAGCTTGGAGGGGATCTATGGCTACACCTTC. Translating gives CASSLEGIYGYTF.

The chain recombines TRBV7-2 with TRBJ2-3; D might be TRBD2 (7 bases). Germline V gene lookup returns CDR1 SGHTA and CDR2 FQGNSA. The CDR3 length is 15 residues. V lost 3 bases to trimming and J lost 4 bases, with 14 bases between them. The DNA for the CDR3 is TGTGCCAGCAGCTTGGGAGGGGGGGTAGCAGATACGCAGTATTTT. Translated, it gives CASSLGGGVADTQYF.

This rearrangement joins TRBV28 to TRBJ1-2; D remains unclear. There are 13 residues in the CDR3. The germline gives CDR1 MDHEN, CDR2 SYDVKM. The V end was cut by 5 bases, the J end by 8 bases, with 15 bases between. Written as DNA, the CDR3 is TGTGCCAGCAGTACACACCAGGCTCTCGGCTACACCTTC. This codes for CASSTHQALGYTF.

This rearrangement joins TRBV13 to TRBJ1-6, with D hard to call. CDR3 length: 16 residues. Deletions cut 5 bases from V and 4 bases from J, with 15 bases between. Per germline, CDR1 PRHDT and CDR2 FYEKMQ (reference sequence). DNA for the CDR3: TGTGCCAGCAGCCCTAGGGTGGGGAGATATAATTCACCCCTCCACTTT. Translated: CASSPRVGRYNSPLHF.

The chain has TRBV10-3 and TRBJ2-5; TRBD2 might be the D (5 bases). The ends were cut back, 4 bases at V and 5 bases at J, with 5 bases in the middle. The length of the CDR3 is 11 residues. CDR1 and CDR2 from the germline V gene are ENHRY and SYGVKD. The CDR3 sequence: CAISAGETQYF. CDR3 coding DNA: TGTGCCATCAGTGCGGGGGAGACCCAGTACTTC.